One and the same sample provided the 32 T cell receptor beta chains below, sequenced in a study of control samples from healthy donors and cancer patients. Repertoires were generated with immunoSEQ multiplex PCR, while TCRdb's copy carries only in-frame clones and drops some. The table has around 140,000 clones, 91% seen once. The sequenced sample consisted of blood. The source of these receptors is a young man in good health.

CDR3 sequence reads: CATSDLGQSGAFF. CDR3 sequence (DNA): TGTGCCACCAGTGATTTAGGGCAGAGTGGGGCTTTCTTT. The V and J genes are TRBV24-1 and TRBJ1-1; D gene unclear. Germline V gives CDR1 KGHDR, CDR2 SFDVKD. Trimming shortened V by 1 base and J by 11 bases, and 13 bases separated the two germline ends. The CDR3 covers 13 residues.

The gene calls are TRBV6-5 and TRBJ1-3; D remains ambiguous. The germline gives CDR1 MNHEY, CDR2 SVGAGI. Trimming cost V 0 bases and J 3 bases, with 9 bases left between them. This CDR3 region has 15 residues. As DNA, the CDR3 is TGTGCCAGCAGTTACTCGGGAGCGGGTGGAAACACCATATATTTT. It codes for CASSYSGAGGNTIYF.

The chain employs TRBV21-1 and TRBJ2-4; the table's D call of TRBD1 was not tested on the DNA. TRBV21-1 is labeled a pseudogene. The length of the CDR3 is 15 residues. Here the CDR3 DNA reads TGTGCCACTGCGATACAGGAGTCCGCCAAAAACATTCAGTACTTC. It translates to CATAIQESAKNIQYF.

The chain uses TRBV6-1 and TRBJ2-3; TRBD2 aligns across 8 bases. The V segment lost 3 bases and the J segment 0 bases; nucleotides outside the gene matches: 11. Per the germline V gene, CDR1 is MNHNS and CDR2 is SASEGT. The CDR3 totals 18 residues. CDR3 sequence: CASSDEGGGGTSTDTQYF. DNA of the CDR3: TGTGCCAGCAGTGATGAGGGTGGCGGGGGGACTAGCACAGATACGCAGTATTTT.

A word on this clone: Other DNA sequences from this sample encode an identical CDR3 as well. CDR3 sequence: CASSFQGDYGYTF. CDR3 coding DNA: TGTGCCAGCAGTTTCCAGGGGGACTATGGCTACACCTTC. This rearrangement joins TRBV28 to TRBJ1-2; 7 bases fit TRBD1. Germline trimming cut 3 bases from V and 3 bases from J; bases unmatched to any gene: 1. The CDR3 runs 13 residues. Germline values: CDR1 MDHEN, CDR2 SYDVKM.

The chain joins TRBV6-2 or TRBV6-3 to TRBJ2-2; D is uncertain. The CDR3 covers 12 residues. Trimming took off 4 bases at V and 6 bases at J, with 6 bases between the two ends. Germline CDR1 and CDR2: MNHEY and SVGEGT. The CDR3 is CASSLGPGELFF. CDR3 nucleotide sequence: TGTGCCAGCAGTTTAGGGCCCGGGGAGCTGTTTTTT.

CDR3 residues: CATSDKVLGYNEQFF. DNA of the CDR3: TGTGCCACCAGTGATAAGGTCCTGGGGTACAATGAGCAGTTCTTC. The chain carries TRBV24-1 and TRBJ2-1; D is uncertain. The V gene lost 3 bases and the J gene lost 4 bases, with 12 bases spanning the gap. CDR3 length: 15 amino acids. Per germline, CDR1 KGHDR and CDR2 SFDVKD.

This chain's CDR3 is CASSPQPGDEQFF. The CDR3 DNA reads as TGTGCCAGCAGCCCCCAGCCTGGGGATGAGCAGTTCTTC. This chain connects TRBV7-3 to TRBJ2-1; D uncertain. This CDR3 is built from 13 residues. The germline V and J ends were trimmed by 5 bases and 8 bases, with 13 bases remaining between them. Germline CDR1 is SGHTA and CDR2 is FQGTGA.

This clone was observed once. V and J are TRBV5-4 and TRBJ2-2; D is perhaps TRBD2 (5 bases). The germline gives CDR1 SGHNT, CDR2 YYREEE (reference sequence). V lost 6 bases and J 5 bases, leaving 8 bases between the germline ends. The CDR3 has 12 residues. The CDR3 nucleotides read TGTGCCAGCAACGGGAATACCGGGGAGCTGTTTTTT. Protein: CASNGNTGELFF.

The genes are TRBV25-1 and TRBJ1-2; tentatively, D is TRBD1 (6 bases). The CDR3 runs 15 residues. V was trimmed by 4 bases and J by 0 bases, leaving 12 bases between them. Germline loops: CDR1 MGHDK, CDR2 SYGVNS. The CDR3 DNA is TGTGCCAGCAGTGGAACAGGGATCTCTAACTATGGCTACACCTTC. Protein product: CASSGTGISNYGYTF.

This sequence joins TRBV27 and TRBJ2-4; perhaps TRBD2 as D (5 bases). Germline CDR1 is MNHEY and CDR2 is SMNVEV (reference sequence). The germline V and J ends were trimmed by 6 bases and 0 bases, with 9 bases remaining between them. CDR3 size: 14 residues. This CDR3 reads CASRDLLAKNIQYF. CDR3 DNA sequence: TGTGCCAGCAGGGACTTATTAGCCAAAAACATTCAGTACTTC.

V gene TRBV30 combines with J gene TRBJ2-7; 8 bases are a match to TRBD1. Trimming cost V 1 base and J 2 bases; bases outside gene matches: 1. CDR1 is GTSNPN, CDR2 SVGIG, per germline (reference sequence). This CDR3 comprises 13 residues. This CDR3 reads CAWSGDRTYEQYF. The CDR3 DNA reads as TGTGCCTGGAGTGGGGACAGGACCTACGAGCAGTACTTC.

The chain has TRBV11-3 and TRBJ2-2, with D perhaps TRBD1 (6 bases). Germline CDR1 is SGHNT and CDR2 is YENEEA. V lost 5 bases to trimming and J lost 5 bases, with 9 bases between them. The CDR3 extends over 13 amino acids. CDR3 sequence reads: CASSAQGTGELFF. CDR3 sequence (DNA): TGTGCCAGCAGCGCACAGGGAACCGGGGAGCTGTTTTTT.

This CDR3 reads CASSYRGGDGELFF. The CDR3 coding sequence is TGTGCCAGCAGTTATCGGGGGGGCGACGGGGAGCTGTTTTTT. The chain recombines TRBV6-5 with TRBJ2-2, with 8 positions matching TRBD2. With 3 bases clipped from V and 7 bases from J, the junction kept 4 bases outside the gene matches. Germline values: CDR1 MNHEY, CDR2 SVGAGI. The CDR3 is 14 amino acids.

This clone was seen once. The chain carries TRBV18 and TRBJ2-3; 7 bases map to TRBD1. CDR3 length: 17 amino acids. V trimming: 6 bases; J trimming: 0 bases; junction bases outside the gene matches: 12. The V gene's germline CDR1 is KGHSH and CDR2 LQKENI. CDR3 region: CASSFQPGGTSTDTQYF. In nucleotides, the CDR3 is TGTGCCAGCTCGTTCCAACCAGGGGGAACGAGCACAGATACGCAGTATTTT.

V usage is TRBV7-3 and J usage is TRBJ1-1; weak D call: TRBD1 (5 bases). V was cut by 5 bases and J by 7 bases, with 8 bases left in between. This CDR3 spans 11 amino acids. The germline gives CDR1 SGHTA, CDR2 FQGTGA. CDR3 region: CASSVTGEAFF. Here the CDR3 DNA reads TGTGCCAGCAGCGTCACAGGTGAAGCTTTCTTT.

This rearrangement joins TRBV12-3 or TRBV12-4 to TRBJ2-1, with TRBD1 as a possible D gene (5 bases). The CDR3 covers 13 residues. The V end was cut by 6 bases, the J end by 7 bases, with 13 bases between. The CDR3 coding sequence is TGTGCCAGCAGCACCAATAGGGGAAATGAGCAGTTCTTC. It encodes CASSTNRGNEQFF.

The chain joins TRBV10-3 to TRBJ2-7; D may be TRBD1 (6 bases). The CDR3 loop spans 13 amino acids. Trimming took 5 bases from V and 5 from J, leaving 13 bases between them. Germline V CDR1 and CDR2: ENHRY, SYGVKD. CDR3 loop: CAISMTGEDEQYF. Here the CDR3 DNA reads TGTGCCATCAGTATGACAGGCGAGGACGAGCAGTACTTC.

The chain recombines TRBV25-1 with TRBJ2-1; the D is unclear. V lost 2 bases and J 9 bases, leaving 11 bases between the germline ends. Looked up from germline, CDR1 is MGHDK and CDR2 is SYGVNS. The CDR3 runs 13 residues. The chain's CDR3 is CASSEMWRAEQFF. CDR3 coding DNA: TGTGCCAGCAGTGAAATGTGGAGAGCTGAGCAGTTCTTC.

The CDR3 sequence: CASTDSGGTYEQYF. CDR3 nucleotide sequence: TGTGCCAGCACGGATAGCGGGGGCACCTACGAGCAGTACTTC. V and J are TRBV3-1 (or the pseudogene TRBV3-2) and TRBJ2-7; 9 bases line up with TRBD2. CDR1 and CDR2 (germline): LGHDT, YNNKEL (reference sequence). The CDR3 is 14 amino acids. Trimming took 7 bases from V and 2 from J; bases not matched to a gene: 6.

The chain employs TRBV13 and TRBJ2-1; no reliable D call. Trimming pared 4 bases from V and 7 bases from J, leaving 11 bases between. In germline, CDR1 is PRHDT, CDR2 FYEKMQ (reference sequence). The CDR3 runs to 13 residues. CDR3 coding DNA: TGTGCCAGCAGCTCCCAGGCCGGGAATGAGCAGTTCTTC. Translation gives CASSSQAGNEQFF.

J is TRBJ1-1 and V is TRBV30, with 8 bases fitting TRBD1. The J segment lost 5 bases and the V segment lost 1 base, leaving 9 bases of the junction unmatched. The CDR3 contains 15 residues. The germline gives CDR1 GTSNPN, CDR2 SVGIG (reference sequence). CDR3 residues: CAWSGAGGLETEAFF. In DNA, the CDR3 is TGTGCCTGGAGTGGAGCAGGGGGCCTTGAGACTGAAGCTTTCTTT. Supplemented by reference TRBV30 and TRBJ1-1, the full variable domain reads SQTIHQWPATLVQPVGSPLSLECTVEGTSNPNLYWYRQAAGRGLQLLFYSVGIGQISSEVPQNLSASRPQDRQFILSSKKLLLSDSGFYLCAWSGAGGLETEAFFGQGTRLTVV.

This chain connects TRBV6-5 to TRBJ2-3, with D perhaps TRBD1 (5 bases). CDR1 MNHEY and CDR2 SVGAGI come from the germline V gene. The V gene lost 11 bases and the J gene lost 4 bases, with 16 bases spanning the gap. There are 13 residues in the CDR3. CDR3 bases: TGTGCCTCCCAGCGACAGTTCCCAGATACGCAGTATTTT. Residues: CASQRQFPDTQYF.

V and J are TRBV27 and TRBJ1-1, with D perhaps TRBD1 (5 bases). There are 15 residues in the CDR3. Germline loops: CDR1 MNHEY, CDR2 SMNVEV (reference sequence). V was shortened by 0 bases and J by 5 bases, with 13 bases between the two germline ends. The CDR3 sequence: CASSLSARVGTEAFF. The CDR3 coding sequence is TGTGCCAGCAGTTTATCGGCCAGGGTAGGGACTGAAGCTTTCTTT.

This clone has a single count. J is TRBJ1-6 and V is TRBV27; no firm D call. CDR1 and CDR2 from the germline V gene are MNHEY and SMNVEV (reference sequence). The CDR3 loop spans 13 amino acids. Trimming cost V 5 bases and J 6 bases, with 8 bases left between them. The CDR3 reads CASSGRPNSPLHF. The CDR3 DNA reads TGTGCCAGCAGTGGACGGCCTAATTCACCCCTCCACTTT.

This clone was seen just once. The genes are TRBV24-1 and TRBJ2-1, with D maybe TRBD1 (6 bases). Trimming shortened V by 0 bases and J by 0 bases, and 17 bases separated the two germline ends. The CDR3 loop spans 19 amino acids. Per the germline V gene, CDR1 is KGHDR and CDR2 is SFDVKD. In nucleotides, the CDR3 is TGTGCCACCAGTGATTTGTCCTCGAGAGGGACAAGCTCCTACAATGAGCAGTTCTTC. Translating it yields CATSDLSSRGTSSYNEQFF.

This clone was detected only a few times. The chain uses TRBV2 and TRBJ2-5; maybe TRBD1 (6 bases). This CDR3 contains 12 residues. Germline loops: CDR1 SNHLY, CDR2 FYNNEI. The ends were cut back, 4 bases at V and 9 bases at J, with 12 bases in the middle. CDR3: CASSAGGQAQYF. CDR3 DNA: TGTGCCAGCAGTGCTGGGGGCCAGGCCCAGTACTTC.

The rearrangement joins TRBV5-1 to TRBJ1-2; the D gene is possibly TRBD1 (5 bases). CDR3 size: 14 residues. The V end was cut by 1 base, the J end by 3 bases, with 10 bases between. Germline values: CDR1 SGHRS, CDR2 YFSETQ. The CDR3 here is CASSLLQGDYGYTF. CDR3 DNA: TGCGCCAGCAGCTTGCTGCAGGGCGACTATGGCTACACCTTC.

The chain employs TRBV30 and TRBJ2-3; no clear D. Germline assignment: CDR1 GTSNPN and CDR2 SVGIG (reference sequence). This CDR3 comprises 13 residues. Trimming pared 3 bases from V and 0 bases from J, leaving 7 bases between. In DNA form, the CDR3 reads TGTGCCTGGAGGGCCCCTAGCACAGATACGCAGTATTTT. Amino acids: CAWRAPSTDTQYF.

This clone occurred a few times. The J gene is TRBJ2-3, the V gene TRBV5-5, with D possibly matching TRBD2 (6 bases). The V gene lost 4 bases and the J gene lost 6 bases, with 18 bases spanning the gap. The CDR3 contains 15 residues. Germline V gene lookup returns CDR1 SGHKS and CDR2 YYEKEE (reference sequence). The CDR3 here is CASSPWGDPGDTQYF. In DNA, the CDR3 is TGTGCCAGCAGCCCTTGGGGGGACCCTGGGGATACGCAGTATTTT. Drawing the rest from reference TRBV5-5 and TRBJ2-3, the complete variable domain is DAGVTQSPTHLIKTRGQQVTLRCSPISGHKSVSWYQQVLGQGPQFIFQYYEKEERGRGNFPDRFSARQFPNYSSELNVNALLLGDSALYLCASSPWGDPGDTQYFGPGTRLTVL.

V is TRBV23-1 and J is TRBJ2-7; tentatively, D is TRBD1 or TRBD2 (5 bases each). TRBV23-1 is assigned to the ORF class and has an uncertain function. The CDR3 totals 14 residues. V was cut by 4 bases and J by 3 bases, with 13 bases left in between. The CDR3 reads CASSPTRGVYEQYF. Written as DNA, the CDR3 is TGCGCCAGCAGTCCAACCCGGGGCGTCTACGAGCAGTACTTC.

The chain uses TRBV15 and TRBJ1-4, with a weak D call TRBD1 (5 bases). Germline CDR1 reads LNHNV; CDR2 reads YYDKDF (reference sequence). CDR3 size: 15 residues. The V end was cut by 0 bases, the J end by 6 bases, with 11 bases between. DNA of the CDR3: TGTGCCACCAGCAGAGATCGGGTAGGGGATGAAAAACTGTTTTTT. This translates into CATSRDRVGDEKLFF.